The 18 T cell receptor beta chains below come from one sample, sequenced in a study of radiation and T cells in renal cell carcinoma. This sample's time point: blood 2 weeks post-SBRT. Treatment of the sample: 15 Gy SBRT to primary tumor, nephrectomy 4 weeks later. Some clones are missing from TCRdb's copy, which holds only in-frame ones; the method was immunoSEQ multiplex PCR. The sample has 150,000 or so clones; roughly 87% are singletons. The sequenced sample was blood, obtained from a patient whose treatment included radiotherapy and nephrectomy. The origin of the receptors is a woman aged 50 to 60 with renal cell carcinoma.

This chain connects TRBV25-1 to TRBJ1-1; D remains unclear. The CDR3 covers 14 residues. V was pared by 0 bases and J by 7 bases, with 12 bases between. CDR1 and CDR2 from the germline V gene are MGHDK and SYGVNS. The DNA of the CDR3 is TGTGCCAGCAGTGAATATGGCAGCTCCCGTGAAGCTTTCTTT. Protein product: CASSEYGSSREAFF. The whole variable domain, filled in from reference TRBV25-1 and TRBJ1-1, reads EADIYQTPRYLVIGTGKKITLECSQTMGHDKMYWYQQDPGMELHLIHYSYGVNSTEKGDLSSESTVSRIRTEHFPLTLESARPSHTSQYLCASSEYGSSREAFFGQGTRLTVV.

This chain uses TRBV28 with TRBJ1-2; unclear D gene. Germline-derived CDR1 and CDR2 are MDHEN and SYDVKM. This CDR3 has 15 amino acids. V lost 5 bases and J lost 2, with 15 bases in between. The CDR3 DNA reads TGTGCCAGCAGTCCCCCTGAGAGAAGAAACTATGGCTACACCTTC. Translated, it gives CASSPPERRNYGYTF.

The chain couples TRBV5-1 to TRBJ1-2, with D hard to call. The V end was cut by 4 bases, the J end by 4 bases, with 17 bases between. Germline CDR1 SGHRS, CDR2 YFSETQ. The CDR3 is 15 amino acids. CDR3 sequence: CASSDQALRTYGYTF. CDR3 sequence (DNA): TGCGCCAGCAGCGACCAGGCCCTCAGGACCTATGGCTACACCTTC.

The chain employs TRBV9 and TRBJ2-5, with D possibly TRBD2 on 5 matching bases. Looked up from germline, CDR1 is SGDLS and CDR2 is YYNGEE. CDR3 length equals 15 residues. Between the trimmed V and J ends, which lost 3 bases and 4 bases, there was a span of 16 bases. The CDR3 DNA sequence: TGTGCCAGCAGCGCCGGAGGAAGAGAGGCAGAGACCCAGTACTTC. The encoded protein is CASSAGGREAETQYF.

The J gene is TRBJ2-1, the V gene TRBV29-1, with 11 bases identical to TRBD2. Germline CDR1 SQVTM, CDR2 ANQGSEA. V shed 5 bases and J 9 bases; nucleotides not matched to a gene: 6. The CDR3 spans 13 residues. DNA of the CDR3: TGCAGCGTTTCGACTAGCGGGGCGGGTGAGCAGTTCTTC. Its translation: CSVSTSGAGEQFF.

The rearrangement joins TRBV7-9 to TRBJ1-2, with D possibly being TRBD1 (5 bases). CDR3 length equals 13 residues. The V end lost 2 bases, the J end lost 7 bases, and 11 bases lay between the germline ends. Germline loops: CDR1 SEHNR, CDR2 FQNEAQ (reference sequence). CDR3 loop: CASSLRGEFGYTF. CDR3 bases: TGTGCCAGCAGCTTACGGGGGGAATTTGGCTACACCTTC.

The gene calls are TRBV6-5 and TRBJ2-3, with TRBD2 matching over 13 bases. The CDR3 sequence is 15 residues long. Losses at the gene ends were 6 bases for V and 7 bases for J; bases not matched to a gene: 7. Germline V gene sequence: CDR1 MNHEY, CDR2 SVGAGI. CDR3 DNA sequence: TGTGCCAGCAGGGTGGGGACTAGCGGGGACCATACGCAGTATTTT. This translates into CASRVGTSGDHTQYF.

The V gene is TRBV4-1, the J gene TRBJ2-7; possible D gene TRBD2, 5 bases. This CDR3 has 16 amino acids. V shed 0 bases and J shed 1 base, with 13 bases lying between them. CDR1 and CDR2 from the germline V gene are MGHRA and YSYEKL. The CDR3 bases are TGCGCCAGCAGCCAAGATACCCGGCGGGTTTCCTACGAGCAGTACTTC. The encoded protein is CASSQDTRRVSYEQYF.

The chain links TRBV6-6 to TRBJ2-1, with D perhaps TRBD1 (6 bases). CDR3 length: 16 residues. CDR1 and CDR2 from the germline V gene are MNHNY and SVGAGI (reference sequence). V lost 0 bases, J lost 7 bases, and 16 bases lay in between. The CDR3 sequence is CASSYSEVRGGNEQFF. The CDR3 nucleotides read TGTGCCAGCAGTTACTCAGAGGTCAGGGGTGGTAATGAGCAGTTCTTC.

V usage is TRBV6-5 and J usage is TRBJ1-3; 7 nucleotides line up with TRBD1. The CDR3 consists of 15 residues. CDR1 is MNHEY, CDR2 SVGAGI, per germline. After removal of 6 bases from V and 8 bases from J, the junction contained 13 bases not matched to a gene. The CDR3 protein is CASSTHTGVRDTIYF. In nucleotides, the CDR3 is TGTGCCAGCAGCACACACACAGGGGTTCGCGACACCATATATTTT.

The chain uses TRBV30 and TRBJ1-6; TRBD1 agrees at 8 bases. Germline lookup yields CDR1 GTSNPN and CDR2 SVGIG (reference sequence). This CDR3 is built from 15 residues. Trimming cost V 0 bases and J 10 bases; bases outside gene matches: 8. The CDR3 nucleotides are TGTGCCTGGAGTGTACAAGACAGGGGCAGCTCACCCCTCCACTTT. Amino acid sequence: CAWSVQDRGSSPLHF.

The chain has TRBV5-1 and TRBJ2-1; TRBD2 agrees at 13 bases. Looked up from germline, CDR1 is SGHRS and CDR2 is YFSETQ. The CDR3 covers 16 residues. Unmatched junction bases numbered 6, after V lost 1 base and J lost 8 bases. The CDR3 sequence: CASSLIRTSGGDEQFF. In nucleotides, the CDR3 is TGCGCCAGCAGCTTGATCAGGACTAGCGGGGGCGATGAGCAGTTCTTC.

The rearrangement joins TRBV5-1 to TRBJ1-4; D uncertain. Per germline, CDR1 SGHRS and CDR2 YFSETQ. Trimming left V 0 bases short and J 0 bases short, with 6 bases between. The CDR3 consists of 15 residues. The DNA of the CDR3 is TGCGCCAGCAGCTTGGGGGCTTCAACTAATGAAAAACTGTTTTTT. Amino acid sequence: CASSLGASTNEKLFF.

This clone has a handful of counts. The chain links TRBV6-1 to TRBJ1-5, with D hard to call. Trimming took off 6 bases at V and 7 bases at J, with 10 bases between the two ends. The germline V gene encodes CDR1 MNHNS and CDR2 SASEGT. The CDR3 has 12 amino acids. CDR3 protein: CASRSLGQPQHF. CDR3 nucleotides: TGTGCCAGCAGGAGTCTGGGGCAGCCCCAGCATTTT.

V and J are TRBV6-1 and TRBJ1-6, with TRBD1 as a possible D gene (5 bases). Germline CDR1 and CDR2: MNHNS and SASEGT. V lost 5 bases and J 9 bases, leaving 14 bases between the germline ends. This CDR3 has 14 residues. The CDR3: CASSPNTGTSPLHF. The CDR3 nucleotides read TGTGCCAGCAGTCCCAATACGGGGACTTCACCCCTCCACTTT.

The rearrangement joins TRBV4-3 to TRBJ2-2, with TRBD2 as a possible D gene (7 bases). V was trimmed by 0 bases and J by 4 bases, leaving 15 bases between them. Per the germline V gene, CDR1 is LGHNA and CDR2 is YSLEER. The CDR3 runs 17 residues. In DNA form, the CDR3 reads TGCGCCAGCAGCCAAGAGACTTCTGCGGGGGCCACCGGGGAGCTGTTTTTT. This gives the protein CASSQETSAGATGELFF.

The rearrangement joins TRBV6-5 to TRBJ1-2, with 8 bases identical to TRBD1. Germline CDR1 and CDR2: MNHEY and SVGAGI. This CDR3 is 15 amino acids long. V lost 6 bases, J lost 2 bases, and 8 bases stayed unmatched. CDR3 DNA sequence: TGTGCCAGCAGCCCATACAGGGGGAAAAACTATGGCTACACCTTC. This encodes CASSPYRGKNYGYTF.

This clone came up once. The chain joins TRBV5-1 to TRBJ2-3, with 12 nucleotides matching TRBD2. There are 16 residues in the CDR3. The V and J ends lost 4 bases and 1 base, in that order; junction bases with no gene match: 4. Germline V lookup: CDR1 SGHRS, CDR2 YFSETQ. The CDR3 spells CASSQTSGGGTDTQYF. Here the CDR3 DNA reads TGCGCCAGCAGCCAGACTAGCGGGGGAGGCACAGATACGCAGTATTTT.